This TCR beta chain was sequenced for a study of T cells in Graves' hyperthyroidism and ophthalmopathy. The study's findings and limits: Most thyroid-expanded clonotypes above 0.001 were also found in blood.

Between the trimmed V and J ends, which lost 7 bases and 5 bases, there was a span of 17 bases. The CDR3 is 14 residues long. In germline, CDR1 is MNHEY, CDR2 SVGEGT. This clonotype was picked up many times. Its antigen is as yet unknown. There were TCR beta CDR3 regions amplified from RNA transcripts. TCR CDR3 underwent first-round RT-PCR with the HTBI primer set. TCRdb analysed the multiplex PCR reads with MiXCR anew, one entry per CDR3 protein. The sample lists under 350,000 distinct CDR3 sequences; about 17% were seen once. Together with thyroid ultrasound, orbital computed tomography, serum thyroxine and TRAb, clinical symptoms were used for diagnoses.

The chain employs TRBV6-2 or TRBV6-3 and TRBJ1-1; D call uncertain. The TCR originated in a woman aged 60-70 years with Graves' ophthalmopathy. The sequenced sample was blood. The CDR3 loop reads CASTVANRGTEAFF. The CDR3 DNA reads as TGTGCCAGCACTGTGGCGAACCGAGGGACTGAAGCTTTCTTT.